Following are 26 T cell receptor beta chains from one sample sequenced in a study of response to subunit inactivated influenza vaccine. Each CDR3 protein gets one entry after TCRdb re-called the RT-PCR reads with MiXCR. Of about 180,000 distinct CDR3 sequences listed, around 9% are singletons. The material was non-naive T cells sorted from PBMCs, obtained on the day of vaccination. These receptors were taken from a man aged 50 to 60 who received an inactivated influenza vaccine.

At least ten counts were recorded for this clonotype. V gene TRBV29-1 combines with J gene TRBJ2-3, with D perhaps TRBD1 (6 bases). Germline V gene sequence: CDR1 SQVTM, CDR2 ANQGSEA. The CDR3 is made up of 15 amino acids. V was cut by 4 bases and J by 2 bases, with 16 bases left in between. CDR3 sequence (DNA): TGCAGCGTTGGATTTAGGGGGAATCCCACAGATACGCAGTATTTT. Translated, it gives CSVGFRGNPTDTQYF.

The rearrangement uses TRBV18 and TRBJ2-5; 9 nucleotides match TRBD1. V shed 5 bases and J 5 bases; nucleotides not matched to a gene: 3. The CDR3 length is 13 residues. Germline V CDR1 and CDR2: KGHSH, LQKENI. In DNA, the CDR3 is TGTGCCAGCTCAGGACAGGGGAAGGAGACCCAGTACTTC. Its translation is CASSGQGKETQYF.

This clonotype was detected only a few times. The gene calls are TRBV20-1 and TRBJ2-5; no clear D. Germline V gene sequence: CDR1 DFQATT, CDR2 SNEGSKA (reference sequence). Trimming cost V 0 bases and J 9 bases, with 14 bases left between them. This CDR3 spans 13 amino acids. CDR3 in amino acids: CSARDPYSQAQYF. CDR3 bases: TGCAGTGCTAGAGATCCGTACAGTCAGGCCCAGTACTTC.

The rearrangement joins TRBV20-1 to TRBJ2-5, with TRBD2 identical over 12 bases. The CDR3 totals 16 residues. CDR1 and CDR2 from the germline V gene are DFQATT and SNEGSKA (reference sequence). V was pared by 5 bases and J by 5 bases, with 12 bases of the junction left unmatched. CDR3 nucleotides: TGCAGTGCTTATAGTCCGGCTAGCGGGAGGGGGGAGACCCAGTACTTC. It is translated as CSAYSPASGRGETQYF.

This clonotype has at least ten counts. The V and J genes are TRBV7-3 and TRBJ2-3; D is tentatively TRBD1 or TRBD2 (5 bases each). CDR1 and CDR2 (germline): SGHTA, FQGTGA. V shed 5 bases and J shed 6 bases, with 15 bases lying between them. The CDR3 has 14 residues. This CDR3 reads CASSPGTNSDTQYF. The DNA for the CDR3 is TGTGCCAGCAGCCCCGGGACGAACAGTGATACGCAGTATTTT.

The chain couples TRBV6-2 or TRBV6-3 to TRBJ2-5; TRBD2 matches 12 bases. V lost 4 bases and J lost 5; bases outside the gene matches: 2. The CDR3 covers 14 residues. CDR1 and CDR2 from the germline V gene are MNHEY and SVGEGT. CDR3 region: CASSSTSGRETQYF. CDR3 sequence (DNA): TGTGCCAGCAGTTCCACTAGCGGGAGGGAGACCCAGTACTTC.

This clonotype was detected a few times. The gene calls are TRBV20-1 and TRBJ2-7, with 11 bases identical to TRBD2. This CDR3 comprises 15 residues. Germline V lookup: CDR1 DFQATT, CDR2 SNEGSKA (reference sequence). V lost 4 bases, J lost 1 base, and 6 bases stayed unmatched. The DNA of the CDR3 is TGCAGTGCTACCCCCCGGACTAGCGGGTCCTACGAGCAGTACTTC. Protein product: CSATPRTSGSYEQYF.

CDR3 sequence (DNA): TGTGCCACCAGCATAGGGGCCGGAGAGACCCAGTACTTC. It specifies CATSIGAGETQYF. J is TRBJ2-5 and V is TRBV15; perhaps TRBD1 as D (5 bases). The germline V gene encodes CDR1 LNHNV and CDR2 YYDKDF (reference sequence). This CDR3 spans 13 amino acids. The ends were cut back, 4 bases at V and 4 bases at J, with 10 bases in the middle.

The rearrangement joins TRBV28 to TRBJ1-5, with 8 bases fitting TRBD1. CDR3 length equals 16 residues. Germline CDR1 and CDR2: MDHEN and SYDVKM. The ends lost 4 bases at V and 2 bases at J; junction bases unmatched: 7. The DNA of the CDR3 is TGTGCCAGCAGTTGGACAGGGTGGAGCGGCAATCAGCCCCAGCATTTT. Residues: CASSWTGWSGNQPQHF.

The chain couples TRBV29-1 to TRBJ2-7; 10 bases agree with TRBD1. The germline gives CDR1 SQVTM, CDR2 ANQGSEA. After removal of 3 bases from V and 5 bases from J, the junction contained 7 bases not matched to a gene. The length of the CDR3 is 14 residues. CDR3 region: CSVEGQGKMDEQYF. In nucleotides, the CDR3 is TGCAGCGTTGAGGGACAGGGGAAAATGGACGAGCAGTACTTC.

This clonotype was counted ten times or more. This chain joins TRBV15 and TRBJ2-7; the D is unclear. Per germline, CDR1 LNHNV and CDR2 YYDKDF (reference sequence). This CDR3 spans 14 amino acids. Trimming took off 3 bases at V and 6 bases at J, with 15 bases between the two ends. The CDR3 is CATSRLLGDSEQYF. The CDR3 DNA follows: TGTGCCACCAGCAGGTTACTTGGAGATTCCGAGCAGTACTTC.

This clonotype was counted many times. The chain joins TRBV15 to TRBJ2-3, with 14 bases fitting TRBD2. The ends lost 4 bases at V and 4 bases at J; junction bases unmatched: 7. Germline V gene lookup returns CDR1 LNHNV and CDR2 YYDKDF (reference sequence). The CDR3 runs 17 residues. Here the CDR3 DNA reads TGTGCCACCAGCAAGGGACTAGCGGGGGCCGGAGCAGATACGCAGTATTTT. Translating it yields CATSKGLAGAGADTQYF. The entire variable domain, with the rest obtained from reference TRBV15 and TRBJ2-3, is as follows: DAMVIQNPRYQVTQFGKPVTLSCSQTLNHNVMYWYQQKSSQAPKLLFHYYDKDFNNEADTPDNFQSRRPNTSFCFLDIRSPGLGDTAMYLCATSKGLAGAGADTQYFGPGTRLTVL.

This chain joins TRBV20-1 and TRBJ2-1, with D hard to call. CDR1 and CDR2 (germline): DFQATT, SNEGSKA (reference sequence). This CDR3 region has 11 residues. Deletions cut 6 bases from V and 5 bases from J, with 8 bases between. This CDR3 is CSATPNNEQFF. CDR3 DNA sequence: TGCAGTGCAACGCCCAACAATGAGCAGTTCTTC.

V usage is TRBV20-1 and J usage is TRBJ1-5, with a possible D match to TRBD1 (6 bases). CDR3 size: 14 residues. CDR1 is DFQATT and CDR2 is SNEGSKA in the germline V gene (reference sequence). Deletions cut 6 bases from V and 4 bases from J, with 16 bases between. The CDR3 loop is CSAYRQVLNQPQHF. The DNA of the CDR3 is TGCAGTGCCTACCGACAGGTTCTAAATCAGCCCCAGCATTTT.

The chain combines TRBV28 with TRBJ2-1; 8 nucleotides agree with TRBD1. CDR3 length equals 15 residues. V shed 6 bases and J 3 bases; nucleotides not matched to a gene: 7. The germline gives CDR1 MDHEN, CDR2 SYDVKM. The CDR3 loop reads CASRSGQGFYNEQFF. The CDR3 DNA follows: TGTGCCAGCAGGTCCGGACAGGGATTCTACAATGAGCAGTTCTTC.

This clonotype was observed at least ten times. The chain combines TRBV4-1 with TRBJ1-1, with TRBD1 as a possible D gene (6 bases). The germline V gene has CDR1 MGHRA and CDR2 YSYEKL. This CDR3 is built from 19 residues. V was cut by 6 bases and J by 2 bases, with 28 bases left in between. The CDR3 reads CASRKATGGAHRSNTEAFF. CDR3 in DNA: TGCGCCAGCAGAAAAGCCACGGGGGGGGCGCATCGAAGTAACACTGAAGCTTTCTTT.

The rearrangement links TRBV28 to TRBJ1-1; 7 positions match TRBD1. Germline V gives CDR1 MDHEN, CDR2 SYDVKM. This CDR3 is 14 amino acids long. With 5 bases clipped from V and 1 base from J, the junction kept 4 bases outside the gene matches. The CDR3 sequence is CASSAGTANTEAFF. DNA for the CDR3: TGTGCCAGCAGTGCGGGGACAGCGAACACTGAAGCTTTCTTT.

The chain joins TRBV5-6 to TRBJ2-5; either TRBD1 or TRBD2 may fit D (5 bases each). Germline values: CDR1 SGHDT, CDR2 YYEEEE. V was cut by 2 bases and J by 1 base, with 15 bases left in between. The CDR3 covers 16 residues. For the CDR3, the DNA is TGTGCCAGCAGCTTACTTGGGGGTGAGGGCCAAGAGACCCAGTACTTC. Its protein product is CASSLLGGEGQETQYF.

This clonotype was recorded at least ten times. The chain uses TRBV10-3 and TRBJ2-5; 7 bases align to TRBD1. The CDR3 length is 15 residues. Looked up from germline, CDR1 is ENHRY and CDR2 is SYGVKD. Trimming removed 3 bases from V and 5 bases from J; junction bases left unmatched: 9. The CDR3 sequence is CAISEREGAGETQYF. Written as DNA, the CDR3 is TGTGCCATCAGTGAACGAGAGGGGGCTGGGGAGACCCAGTACTTC.

The sample holds a few counts of this clonotype. The chain is built from TRBV5-1 and TRBJ2-1; D is undetermined. Germline CDR1 SGHRS, CDR2 YFSETQ. The V and J ends lost 0 bases and 2 bases respectively, with 6 bases between them. The CDR3 sequence is 14 residues long. The CDR3 loop reads CASSLDNAYNEQFF. The DNA for the CDR3 is TGCGCCAGCAGCTTGGACAACGCCTACAATGAGCAGTTCTTC. Combining the CDR3 with reference TRBV5-1 and TRBJ2-1 gives the whole variable domain KAGVTQTPRYLIKTRGQQVTLSCSPISGHRSVSWYQQTPGQGLQFLFEYFSETQRNKGNFPGRFSGRQFSNSRSEMNVSTLELGDSALYLCASSLDNAYNEQFFGPGTRLTVL.

Only a few counts were recorded for this clonotype. The gene calls are TRBV6-2 or TRBV6-3 and TRBJ2-5; tentative D call: TRBD1 (6 bases). The germline V and J ends were trimmed by 8 bases and 4 bases, with 8 bases remaining between them. The CDR3 consists of 11 residues. The germline V gene has CDR1 MNHEY and CDR2 SVGEGT. The CDR3 loop reads CASGGGETQYF. The CDR3 DNA reads TGTGCCAGCGGGGGCGGAGAGACCCAGTACTTC.

This sequence joins TRBV4-3 and TRBJ2-1; 9 positions match TRBD2. The CDR3 is 16 residues long. Germline lookup yields CDR1 LGHNA and CDR2 YSLEER. Germline trimming cut 1 base from V and 3 bases from J; bases unmatched to any gene: 4. In nucleotides, the CDR3 is TGCGCCAGCAGCCAAGTTCTAGCGGGGAACTACAATGAGCAGTTCTTC. This gives the protein CASSQVLAGNYNEQFF.

This clonotype has ten or more counts. The chain carries TRBV18 and TRBJ1-6, with D perhaps TRBD1 (5 bases). Germline values: CDR1 KGHSH, CDR2 LQKENI. The V end was cut by 6 bases, the J end by 9 bases, with 21 bases between. The CDR3 sequence is 16 residues long. CDR3: CASSTGLGGAGSPLHF. The CDR3 DNA is TGTGCCAGCTCGACGGGGCTAGGCGGAGCGGGTTCACCCCTCCACTTT.

This clonotype was counted at least ten times. This chain joins TRBV18 and TRBJ2-1; 8 bases fit TRBD1. The CDR3 totals 15 residues. Germline values: CDR1 KGHSH, CDR2 LQKENI. Unmatched junction bases numbered 1, after V lost 3 bases and J lost 0 bases. The CDR3 DNA is TGTGCCAGCTCACCGGGGACAGGCTCCTACAATGAGCAGTTCTTC. Translation: CASSPGTGSYNEQFF.

The CDR3 DNA follows: TGTGCCAGCGGGACTAGCGGGGGTGTTTCCTACAATGAGCAGTTCTTC. Translation gives CASGTSGGVSYNEQFF. The gene calls are TRBV6-2 or TRBV6-3 and TRBJ2-1; TRBD2 aligns across 14 bases. The CDR3 extends over 16 amino acids. Germline CDR1 MNHEY, CDR2 SVGEGT. The V gene end was trimmed by 8 bases and the J gene end by 1 base; junction bases not matched to a gene: 4.

Many counts were recorded for this clonotype. The rearrangement joins TRBV5-1 to TRBJ2-5; D is tentatively TRBD1 or TRBD2 (7 bases each). Germline-derived CDR1 and CDR2 are SGHRS and YFSETQ. V was cut by 0 bases and J by 2 bases, with 11 bases left in between. The CDR3 loop spans 15 amino acids. The CDR3 is CASSLAQGGQETQYF. For the CDR3, the DNA is TGCGCCAGCAGCTTGGCCCAGGGGGGGCAAGAGACCCAGTACTTC.